This passage covers 22 T cell receptor beta chains from one sample sequenced in a study of cytomegalovirus exposure and HLA in healthy donors. Primers for the PCR totalled 60 Vbeta and 13 Jbeta. The table came from immunoSEQ multiplex PCR; TCRdb's copy has only in-frame clones and leaves some out. This sample carries 150,000 to 200,000 clones, 70% to 80% of them seen once, and the ten largest clones take roughly 2%. Sequencing input: PBMCs. Every receptor here comes from a man in his thirties or forties in good health and CMV-seronegative.

This clone was recorded a few times. V and J are TRBV6-6 and TRBJ1-5; perhaps TRBD1 as D (5 bases). V lost 6 bases and J lost 3, with 12 bases in between. The CDR3 sequence is 14 residues long. The germline gives CDR1 MNHNY, CDR2 SVGAGI (reference sequence). CDR3 DNA: TGTGCCAGCAGACTTGACAGTTCCAATCAGCCCCAGCATTTT. This gives the protein CASRLDSSNQPQHF.

CDR3 loop: CASSKAGRKGHNEQFF. The DNA of the CDR3 is TGTGCCAGCAGCAAGGCGGGTAGAAAAGGCCACAATGAGCAGTTCTTC. The chain has TRBV21-1 and TRBJ2-1; the DNA was not compared with TRBD2, the D call given in the table. TRBV21-1 is described as a pseudogene. The CDR3 is 16 residues long.

This clone occurred a few times. V usage is TRBV5-1 and J usage is TRBJ2-2, with TRBD2 matching 12 bases. Per germline, CDR1 SGHRS and CDR2 YFSETQ. V shed 4 bases and J 1 base; nucleotides not matched to a gene: 8. This CDR3 comprises 18 residues. The CDR3 loop is CASSPRPGLAGNTGELFF. The DNA of the CDR3 is TGCGCCAGCAGCCCAAGACCGGGACTAGCGGGGAACACCGGGGAGCTGTTTTTT.

V gene TRBV7-9 combines with J gene TRBJ1-2, with D possibly TRBD1 on 6 matching bases. CDR1 is SEHNR, CDR2 FQNEAQ, per germline (reference sequence). Between the trimmed V and J ends, which lost 5 bases and 7 bases, there was a span of 26 bases. CDR3 length equals 17 residues. As DNA, the CDR3 is TGTGCCAGCAGCCGCTCGGAAACAACAGGGATAACGGCTGGCTACACCTTC. Translation gives CASSRSETTGITAGYTF.

In its sample, this clone was seen a few times. The V gene is TRBV5-1, the J gene TRBJ1-5; 11 positions match TRBD1. Germline V lookup: CDR1 SGHRS, CDR2 YFSETQ. With 0 bases clipped from V and 6 bases from J, the junction kept 2 bases outside the gene matches. The CDR3 is 15 amino acids. The CDR3 nucleotides are TGCGCCAGCAGCTTGGGGGACAGGGGGATTCAGCCCCAGCATTTT. As protein: CASSLGDRGIQPQHF.

This chain connects TRBV4-1 to TRBJ2-7; D perhaps matches TRBD1 (5 bases). The CDR3 is 15 amino acids. Per germline, CDR1 MGHRA and CDR2 YSYEKL. V was trimmed by 0 bases and J by 3 bases, leaving 12 bases between them. CDR3 sequence reads: CASSQETTANYEQYF. As DNA, the CDR3 is TGCGCCAGCAGCCAAGAAACGACAGCTAACTACGAGCAGTACTTC.

This rearrangement joins TRBV19 to TRBJ2-4, with D tentatively TRBD1 (6 bases). The germline gives CDR1 LNHDA, CDR2 SQIVND (reference sequence). This CDR3 region has 13 residues. V was trimmed by 7 bases and J by 8 bases, leaving 15 bases between them. CDR3 in amino acids: CASMETGGHIQYF. CDR3 in DNA: TGTGCCAGTATGGAGACAGGCGGGCACATTCAGTACTTC.

This rearrangement joins TRBV6-4 to TRBJ1-5, with D tentatively TRBD1 (6 bases). V lost 2 bases and J lost 4, with 6 bases in between. Germline CDR1 MRHNA, CDR2 SNTAGT. This CDR3 is 13 amino acids long. DNA of the CDR3: TGTGCCAGCAGTGACGGGACAAATCAGCCCCAGCATTTT. It is translated as CASSDGTNQPQHF.

The chain couples TRBV28 to TRBJ1-1; the D is unclear. V was clipped by 7 bases and J by 4 bases, with 19 bases between them. This CDR3 has 15 amino acids. CDR1 and CDR2 (germline): MDHEN, SYDVKM. The CDR3 here is CASIPSEGKVTEAFF. CDR3 coding DNA: TGTGCCAGCATCCCGAGTGAGGGTAAGGTCACTGAAGCTTTCTTT.

This clone has only a few counts. The chain uses TRBV9 and TRBJ2-1; a possible D gene is TRBD1 (6 bases). V was cut by 0 bases and J by 5 bases, with 15 bases left in between. The CDR3 is 16 residues long. Germline assignment: CDR1 SGDLS and CDR2 YYNGEE. CDR3 DNA sequence: TGTGCCAGCAGCGTAGATGGCAGGGGCCCAGACAATGAGCAGTTCTTC. It is translated as CASSVDGRGPDNEQFF.

The V and J genes are TRBV9 and TRBJ2-2, with TRBD1 matching over 8 bases. The CDR3 runs 16 residues. Germline V lookup: CDR1 SGDLS, CDR2 YYNGEE. The V gene end was trimmed by 0 bases and the J gene end by 4 bases; junction bases not matched to a gene: 5. DNA for the CDR3: TGTGCCAGCAGCGTAGGGGGACAGGCCTTCACCGGGGAGCTGTTTTTT. This translates into CASSVGGQAFTGELFF.

V usage is TRBV7-9 and J usage is TRBJ2-1, with a weak D call TRBD1 (6 bases). The CDR3 contains 14 residues. Germline-derived CDR1 and CDR2 are SEHNR and FQNEAQ (reference sequence). The ends were cut back, 4 bases at V and 4 bases at J, with 11 bases in the middle. The chain's CDR3 is CASSSFQGYNEQFF. In DNA, the CDR3 is TGTGCCAGCAGCTCTTTTCAGGGGTACAATGAGCAGTTCTTC.

The chain links TRBV5-5 to TRBJ2-7, with 7 bases lining up with TRBD1. V trimming: 3 bases; J trimming: 4 bases; junction bases outside the gene matches: 4. The CDR3 consists of 13 residues. Per the germline V gene, CDR1 is SGHKS and CDR2 is YYEKEE (reference sequence). CDR3 in amino acids: CASSSGQRYEQYF. As DNA, the CDR3 is TGTGCCAGCAGCTCGGGACAGAGATACGAGCAGTACTTC.

The CDR3 DNA reads as TGTGCCAGCAGCACCCTAGCGGGAGGGACCTACGAGCAGTACTTC. Protein product: CASSTLAGGTYEQYF. The gene calls are TRBV13 and TRBJ2-7; 12 bases align to TRBD2. J was trimmed by 2 bases and V by 5 bases; bases with no gene match: 4. In germline, CDR1 is PRHDT, CDR2 FYEKMQ (reference sequence). The CDR3 is 15 residues long.

The genes are TRBV28 and TRBJ1-4, with D unresolved. This CDR3 has 13 amino acids. The V end lost 7 bases, the J end lost 10 bases, and 16 bases lay between the germline ends. CDR1 is MDHEN, CDR2 SYDVKM, per germline. This chain's CDR3 is CASNPTRGAKLFF. The DNA of the CDR3 is TGTGCCAGCAACCCCACCCGGGGAGCAAAACTGTTTTTT.

This chain joins TRBV10-3 and TRBJ2-7, with D possibly TRBD1 on 5 matching bases. The V and J ends lost 10 bases and 6 bases respectively, with 28 bases between them. Germline assignment: CDR1 ENHRY and CDR2 SYGVKD. This CDR3 has 16 residues. The CDR3 DNA is TGTGCCACCCGTGTATCGACAGAAACAGGTTTATTCGAGCAGTACTTC. Translation: CATRVSTETGLFEQYF.

This clone appeared a single time. The chain couples TRBV29-1 to TRBJ2-2, with D perhaps TRBD2 (5 bases). The CDR3 runs 13 residues. Germline V lookup: CDR1 SQVTM, CDR2 ANQGSEA. The V and J ends lost 6 bases and 0 bases respectively, with 8 bases between them. CDR3 loop: CSVRGANTGELFF. The CDR3 nucleotides are TGCAGCGTCCGGGGTGCGAACACCGGGGAGCTGTTTTTT.

V is TRBV11-2 and J is TRBJ2-2; weak D call: TRBD2 (5 bases). This CDR3 is built from 16 residues. The ends were cut back, 0 bases at V and 1 base at J, with 9 bases in the middle. Germline loops: CDR1 SGHAT, CDR2 FQNNGV. For the CDR3, the DNA is TGTGCCAGCAGCTTAGATCCCGGGAAGAACACCGGGGAGCTGTTTTTT. Its protein is CASSLDPGKNTGELFF.

The chain has TRBV6-6 and TRBJ2-1, with TRBD2 identical over 10 bases. CDR3 length: 15 amino acids. V dropped 6 bases and J dropped 8; count of bases not matched to a gene: 10. CDR1 is MNHNY, CDR2 SVGAGI, per germline (reference sequence). The CDR3 DNA reads as TGTGCCAGCAGCCCTGGGAAGCGGGGGGGGGATGAGCAGTTCTTC. It translates to CASSPGKRGGDEQFF.

The chain uses TRBV5-1 and TRBJ2-7; D is possibly TRBD1 (6 bases). Looked up from germline, CDR1 is SGHRS and CDR2 is YFSETQ. The CDR3 spans 16 residues. Trimming pared 2 bases from V and 1 base from J, leaving 16 bases between. The CDR3 reads CASSFFGGSTSYEQYF. The CDR3 nucleotides are TGCGCCAGCAGCTTCTTTGGGGGCAGCACATCCTACGAGCAGTACTTC. Full variable domain (outside the CDR3, taken from reference TRBV5-1 and TRBJ2-7): KAGVTQTPRYLIKTRGQQVTLSCSPISGHRSVSWYQQTPGQGLQFLFEYFSETQRNKGNFPGRFSGRQFSNSRSEMNVSTLELGDSALYLCASSFFGGSTSYEQYFGPGTRLTVT.

This rearrangement joins TRBV19 to TRBJ2-1; TRBD1 is a possible D gene (5 bases). With 5 bases removed from V and 4 bases from J, the gap between germline ends came to 15 bases. Germline V gene data show CDR1 as LNHDA and CDR2 as SQIVND (reference sequence). This CDR3 has 15 amino acids. The chain's CDR3 is CASSEMGQGYNEQFF. Written as DNA, the CDR3 is TGTGCCAGTAGTGAGATGGGGCAGGGATACAATGAGCAGTTCTTC.

The chain recombines TRBV5-1 with TRBJ2-5; 11 bases align to TRBD2. The CDR3 loop spans 17 amino acids. Unmatched junction bases numbered 17, after V lost 4 bases and J lost 9 bases. Germline-derived CDR1 and CDR2 are SGHRS and YFSETQ. CDR3 residues: CASSPMLTSGNEWAQYF. The CDR3 DNA reads as TGCGCCAGCAGCCCAATGCTGACTAGCGGGAACGAGTGGGCCCAGTACTTC.